The entry that follows covers one T cell receptor (beta chain) sequence. Sequencing used immunoSEQ multiplex PCR; TCRdb keeps in-frame clones, though not all of them. Of more than 150,000 clones in the sample, about 87% are singletons; the top ten hold about 0.6%. Enrollment of patients from Seattle took place during active infection, with longitudinal follow-up. Trimming took 3 bases from V and 3 from J; bases not matched to a gene: 0. Per germline, CDR1 SGHAT and CDR2 FQNNGV. This CDR3 spans 13 amino acids. The data were obtained in a study of blood T cell repertoires in COVID-19. Looking at the study overall: Nucleic acid was either cDNA or gDNA, and it came from T cells, B-cell-depleted T cells, or PBMCs.

What was sequenced was peripheral blood. V usage is TRBV11-2 and J usage is TRBJ2-3; TRBD2 aligns across 7 bases. This clonotype originated in a man aged 55 to 70 with COVID-19, enrolled during active disease. CDR3 residues: CASSFGGTDTQYF. The CDR3 DNA sequence: TGTGCCAGCAGCTTCGGGGGGACAGATACGCAGTATTTT. The full variable domain, with the rest looked up from reference TRBV11-2 and TRBJ2-3, is EAGVAQSPRYKIIEKRQSVAFWCNPISGHATLYWYQQILGQGPKLLIQFQNNGVVDDSQLPKDRFSAERLKGVDSTLKIQPAKLEDSAVYLCASSFGGTDTQYFGPGTRLTVL.